The 11 T cell receptor beta chains below were found in one sample sequenced in a study of follicular helper T cells after annual influenza vaccination. Time point noted: 2015-2016 season, 7 days after influenza vaccination. TCRdb's table, derived via immunoSEQ multiplex PCR, lists solely in-frame clones and lacks some. The sample lists thousands of clones; 82% were seen once. Sequencing was performed on CXCR5+ CD38- circulating T follicular helper cells from blood, taken 7 days after influenza vaccination. Subset given: circulating Tfh, non-naive CD4+CXCR5+PD-1+ (ICOS+CD38+ or ICOS-CD38-). The receptors come from an adult who received the influenza vaccine.

V gene TRBV28 combines with J gene TRBJ2-1; possible D gene TRBD2, 6 bases. In germline, CDR1 is MDHEN, CDR2 SYDVKM. Trimming left V 7 bases short and J 7 bases short, with 20 bases between. This CDR3 has 15 amino acids. The CDR3 DNA reads TGTGCCAGCAAGGGAGACCGGGGGTTTTCAAATGAGCAGTTCTTC. It codes for CASKGDRGFSNEQFF.

The rearrangement links TRBV5-4 to TRBJ2-3; 7 bases match TRBD2. J gave up 1 base and V 4 bases, and 6 bases lay outside the gene matches. In germline, CDR1 is SGHNT, CDR2 YYREEE (reference sequence). This CDR3 region has 15 residues. The CDR3, as DNA: TGTGCCAGCAGCACAAGGGCGGGGGGCACAGATACGCAGTATTTT. Its translation is CASSTRAGGTDTQYF.

This clone was counted between two and nine times. The chain has TRBV5-1 and TRBJ2-7; 8 bases line up with TRBD2. This CDR3 has 15 amino acids. Germline V gene sequence: CDR1 SGHRS, CDR2 YFSETQ. With 4 bases clipped from V and 2 bases from J, the junction kept 8 bases outside the gene matches. The CDR3 spells CASSPGGAATYEQYF. CDR3 in DNA: TGCGCCAGCAGCCCCGGGGGGGCAGCCACCTACGAGCAGTACTTC.

The chain recombines TRBV29-1 with TRBJ2-1, with D perhaps TRBD1 (6 bases). Germline V CDR1 and CDR2: SQVTM, ANQGSEA. V lost 5 bases and J 7 bases, leaving 18 bases between the germline ends. The CDR3 totals 14 residues. CDR3 nucleotide sequence: TGCAGCGTTAGTCGTACAGGGTTTGAGAATGAGCAGTTCTTC. This gives the protein CSVSRTGFENEQFF.

The chain's CDR3 is CSVGERGTAKNIQYF. CDR3 nucleotides: TGCAGCGTTGGAGAGCGGGGAACCGCCAAAAACATTCAGTACTTC. The chain uses TRBV29-1 and TRBJ2-4; 7 nucleotides align to TRBD2. V gave up 4 bases and J gave up 1 base; unmatched junction bases: 7. CDR3 length: 15 amino acids. Germline values: CDR1 SQVTM, CDR2 ANQGSEA.

This chain uses TRBV19 with TRBJ1-6; maybe TRBD1 (5 bases). This CDR3 is built from 16 residues. Germline CDR1 is LNHDA and CDR2 is SQIVND (reference sequence). V was pared by 3 bases and J by 3 bases, with 12 bases between. The CDR3 loop is CASSMDPGNYNSPLHF. CDR3 in DNA: TGTGCCAGTAGTATGGACCCAGGGAACTATAATTCACCCCTCCACTTT.

The chain couples TRBV7-9 to TRBJ2-2; TRBD1 aligns across 8 bases. V dropped 5 bases and J dropped 1; count of bases not matched to a gene: 3. The CDR3 runs 15 residues. Germline V CDR1 and CDR2: SEHNR, FQNEAQ (reference sequence). The chain's CDR3 is CASSPGTGNTGELFF. CDR3 DNA: TGTGCCAGCAGCCCAGGGACAGGGAACACCGGGGAGCTGTTTTTT.

The chain recombines TRBV5-4 with TRBJ2-1; 11 bases are a match to TRBD2. The CDR3 runs 16 residues. The trim removed 0 bases at V and 2 bases at J, leaving 1 base unmatched. Per germline, CDR1 SGHNT and CDR2 YYREEE (reference sequence). The CDR3 coding sequence is TGTGCCAGCAGCTTGGGTAGCGGGGGGGCCTACAATGAGCAGTTCTTC. Amino acid sequence: CASSLGSGGAYNEQFF.

J is TRBJ2-3 and V is TRBV18, with TRBD1 matching 8 bases. J lost 6 bases, V lost 8 bases, and 7 bases had no gene match. This CDR3 spans 13 amino acids. Germline-derived CDR1 and CDR2 are KGHSH and LQKENI. For the CDR3, the DNA is TGTGCCAGCCAGGACAGGGCAGTGGATACGCAGTATTTT. This gives the protein CASQDRAVDTQYF.

The rearrangement links TRBV15 to TRBJ2-5; no reliable D call. The V gene lost 6 bases and the J gene lost 4 bases, with 15 bases spanning the gap. The CDR3 runs to 14 residues. Looked up from germline, CDR1 is LNHNV and CDR2 is YYDKDF (reference sequence). CDR3 sequence reads: CATSPSRLAETQYF. CDR3 nucleotides: TGTGCCACCAGTCCCTCTCGGTTGGCAGAGACCCAGTACTTC.

The count of this clone is one. The rearrangement joins TRBV7-8 to TRBJ1-4, with D tentatively TRBD1 (5 bases). Trimming pared 5 bases from V and 10 bases from J, leaving 14 bases between. This CDR3 is 13 amino acids long. CDR1 SGHVS and CDR2 FQNEAQ come from the germline V gene. The CDR3: CASSPLGQGKLFF. DNA of the CDR3: TGTGCCAGCAGCCCCCTGGGCCAGGGAAAACTGTTTTTT. Looking up the rest from reference TRBV7-8 and TRBJ1-4 gives the full variable domain: GAGVSQSPRYKVAKRGQDVALRCDPISGHVSLFWYQQALGQGPEFLTYFQNEAQLDKSGLPSDRFFAERPEGSVSTLKIQRTQQEDSAVYLCASSPLGQGKLFFGSGTQLSVL.